The source of this TCR beta chain is a study of breast tumors, draining lymph nodes, adjacent tissues. Study results and limitations: That most tumor T cells come from lymph nodes remained unproven. Tumors had less TCR diversity than lymph nodes, more than nontumor tissue. Data fit most tumor T cells coming from lymph node, expanding in tumor.

Of note for this clonotype: Its antigen is unknown. An end of the junction differs from the germline gene, which may be a read error.

Samples came from axillary lymph nodes draining the breast cancer. TCRdb re-analysed the multiplex PCR reads in MiXCR, keeping a single row per CDR3 protein. The table has over 250,000 distinct CDR3 sequences, 30% to 35% seen once; the top ten hold 0.85% to 1.2%. The CDR3 has 13 residues. In germline, CDR1 is LNHNV, CDR2 YYDKDF (reference sequence). The rearrangement uses TRBV15 and TRBJ2-3; D call uncertain. The source of this sequence is a female donor with breast cancer. Some clones in this sample may be carry-over from other donors' samples. Sequencing input: axillary lymph node tissue. Written as DNA, the CDR3 is TGTGCCATCAGCACGGCACCGCCAGATACGCAGTATTTT. This encodes CAISTAPPDTQYF. Full variable domain (rest looked up from reference TRBV15 and TRBJ2-3): DAMVIQNPRYQVTQFGKPVTLSCSQTLNHNVMYWYQQKSSQAPKLLFHYYDKDFNNEADTPDNFQSRRPNTSFCFLDIRSPGLGDTAMYLCAISTAPPDTQYFGPGTRLTVL.